This TCR beta chain derives from a study of T-cell memory formation after mild COVID-19. MiXCR, applied by TCRdb to the 5' RACE reads, yields one record per CDR3 protein. The data hold about 110,000 distinct CDR3 sequences, with 9.5% to 15% observed a single time. The V end lost 3 bases, the J end lost 8 bases, and 22 bases lay between the germline ends. Per germline, CDR1 MGHRA and CDR2 YSYEKL. CDR3 length: 16 amino acids. The genes are TRBV4-1 and TRBJ1-2, with D possibly matching TRBD1 (6 bases). This receptor was taken from an adult woman who had mild COVID-19 (a few samples of this study predate the infection). Cell type and time point are not known. Sequenced material: PBMCs or a T cell subset sorted from them (not recorded which). CDR3 protein: CASSHPELRQGLGYTF. For the CDR3, the DNA is TGCGCCAGCAGCCACCCGGAGCTGCGGCAGGGGTTGGGCTACACCTTC.